These 15 T cell receptor beta chains were sequenced from one sample in a study of low-dose radiotherapy and immunotherapy resistance in tumors. First-strand cDNA relied on TRAV- and TRBV-specific primers spanning alpha and beta chains. TCR amplification ran 15 to 25 PCR cycles using constant-region and V-primer adapter primers. Using its own MiXCR run on the reads, TCRdb lists one record per CDR3 protein. The data hold approximately 70,000 distinct CDR3 sequences, with roughly 31% observed a single time. Specified time point: before trial treatment. The sample was PBMCs, taken before treatment. The origin of the receptors is a female donor with ovarian cancer.

V gene TRBV20-1 combines with J gene TRBJ2-3; no reliable D call. V shed 6 bases and J shed 0 bases, with 16 bases lying between them. Germline loops: CDR1 DFQATT, CDR2 SNEGSKA (reference sequence). This CDR3 is 15 amino acids long. The CDR3 nucleotides read TGCAGTGCCGTACTTAGGGTCGGAAGCACAGATACGCAGTATTTT. This gives the protein CSAVLRVGSTDTQYF.

A remark on this clonotype: A far larger clone is just one base off, so this is likely a read error. The V gene is TRBV19, the J gene TRBJ2-1; 13 nucleotides align to TRBD2. CDR1 and CDR2 from the germline V gene are LNHDA and SQIVND (reference sequence). The length of the CDR3 is 16 residues. Trimming removed 1 base from V and 13 bases from J; junction bases left unmatched: 10. The CDR3: CASSIVTSGGGQTQFF. The CDR3 nucleotides are TGTGCCAGTAGTATAGTCACTAGCGGGGGGGGGCAGACCCAGTTCTTC.

The gene calls are TRBV5-1 and TRBJ1-1, with 9 bases lining up with TRBD1. Germline loops: CDR1 SGHRS, CDR2 YFSETQ. The ends lost 2 bases at V and 1 base at J; junction bases unmatched: 21. The CDR3 runs to 21 residues. This CDR3 is CASSFVPGQGTGGTGNTEAFF. The CDR3, as DNA: TGCGCCAGCAGCTTCGTCCCGGGACAGGGCACCGGGGGGACGGGGAACACTGAAGCTTTCTTT.

V is TRBV6-1 and J is TRBJ1-2; D remains ambiguous. Germline V gene data show CDR1 as MNHNS and CDR2 as SASEGT. CDR3 length equals 12 residues. Trimming shortened V by 2 bases and J by 10 bases, and 11 bases separated the two germline ends. The chain's CDR3 is CASSELGNHYTF. The CDR3 region has the DNA TGTGCCAGCAGTGAATTGGGGAATCACTACACCTTC.

This clonotype was counted many times. The chain uses TRBV28 and TRBJ2-7, with D tentatively TRBD1 or TRBD2 (5 bases each). CDR3 length: 15 residues. CDR1 and CDR2 from the germline V gene are MDHEN and SYDVKM. V lost 2 bases, J lost 1 base, and 12 bases lay in between. The CDR3 nucleotides read TGTGCCAGCAGTTTAACACAGGCGGGTTCCTACGAGCAGTACTTC. This sequence encodes CASSLTQAGSYEQYF.

This clonotype has ten or more counts. The J gene is TRBJ1-6, the V gene TRBV20-1; D remains unclear. Germline V gives CDR1 DFQATT, CDR2 SNEGSKA (reference sequence). The CDR3 is 11 amino acids. Trimming stripped 3 bases from V and 9 bases from J, with 6 bases between. The CDR3 region has the DNA TGCAGTGCTAGTCGTGGTTCACCCCTCCACTTT. Translated: CSASRGSPLHF.

This clonotype was seen at least ten times. This chain connects TRBV5-1 to TRBJ2-5; no clear D gene. This CDR3 spans 14 amino acids. Trimming shortened V by 0 bases and J by 5 bases, and 11 bases separated the two germline ends. The germline gives CDR1 SGHRS, CDR2 YFSETQ. CDR3 residues: CASSLASAAETQYF. CDR3 coding DNA: TGCGCCAGCAGCTTGGCGAGCGCGGCCGAGACCCAGTACTTC. Complete variable domain (other parts from reference TRBV5-1 and TRBJ2-5): KAGVTQTPRYLIKTRGQQVTLSCSPISGHRSVSWYQQTPGQGLQFLFEYFSETQRNKGNFPGRFSGRQFSNSRSEMNVSTLELGDSALYLCASSLASAAETQYFGPGTRLLVL.

The CDR3 DNA is TGTGCCAGCAGCTTGCTAGGGGCTTCCGGGAATGAGCAGTTCTTC. Translating it yields CASSLLGASGNEQFF. This chain links TRBV11-2 with TRBJ2-1; D might be TRBD1 (5 bases). The CDR3 totals 15 residues. V was clipped by 3 bases and J by 7 bases, with 16 bases between them. CDR1 is SGHAT and CDR2 is FQNNGV in the germline V gene.

This clonotype appeared a single time. This sequence joins TRBV4-3 and TRBJ2-3; D remains unclear. Between the trimmed V and J ends, which lost 0 bases and 4 bases, there was a span of 8 bases. Germline CDR1 and CDR2: LGHNA and YSLEER. The CDR3 consists of 14 residues. CDR3 nucleotide sequence: TGCGCCAGCAGCCAAGAGGTACGCGCAGATACGCAGTATTTT. Residues: CASSQEVRADTQYF.

This clonotype was detected only a few times. This likely came from a read error, as a far larger clone is one base away. The chain carries TRBV12-3 or TRBV12-4 and TRBJ1-5; unclear D gene. Trimming removed 3 bases at V and 6 bases at J, with 3 bases between. The CDR3 has 11 amino acids. This chain's CDR3 is CASSFGQPQHF. For the CDR3, the DNA is TGTGCCAGCAGTTTTGGTCAGCCCCAGCATTTT.

This clonotype has a handful of counts. The CDR3 DNA follows: TGTGCCAGCAGCTTAGGACGGGACCACTATGAGCAGTTCTTC. It translates to CASSLGRDHYEQFF. The chain couples TRBV7-3 to TRBJ2-1; the D gene could be TRBD1 or TRBD2 (5 bases each). Trimming removed 2 bases at V and 8 bases at J, with 13 bases between. CDR3 length: 14 residues. In germline, CDR1 is SGHTA, CDR2 FQGTGA.

Worth noting for this clonotype: This probably arose from a read error, given a far larger clone one base away. J is TRBJ2-1 and V is TRBV29-1, with a possible D match to TRBD2 (5 bases). This CDR3 region has 14 residues. Germline V gene sequence: CDR1 SQVTM, CDR2 ANQGSEA. The V gene lost 0 bases and the J gene lost 10 bases, with 16 bases spanning the gap. The CDR3 sequence: CSVEEGSGSYEQFF. CDR3 sequence (DNA): TGCAGCGTTGAAGAGGGCTCGGGATCCTACGAGCAGTTCTTC.

This chain connects TRBV28 to TRBJ1-1, with D possibly being TRBD1 (6 bases). The CDR3 is 15 residues long. Per the germline V gene, CDR1 is MDHEN and CDR2 is SYDVKM. V lost 6 bases, J lost 0 bases, and 14 bases lay in between. The CDR3: CASSRSTGMNTEAFF. Written as DNA, the CDR3 is TGTGCCAGCAGCCGCTCGACAGGTATGAACACTGAAGCTTTCTTT. Drawing the rest from reference TRBV28 and TRBJ1-1, the complete variable domain is DVKVTQSSRYLVKRTGEKVFLECVQDMDHENMFWYRQDPGLGLRLIYFSYDVKMKEKGDIPEGYSVSREKKERFSLILESASTNQTSMYLCASSRSTGMNTEAFFGQGTRLTVV.

The chain couples TRBV4-3 to TRBJ2-1; either TRBD1 or TRBD2 may fit D (5 bases each). Germline V gene data show CDR1 as LGHNA and CDR2 as YSLEER. This CDR3 is built from 17 residues. The ends were cut back, 0 bases at V and 1 base at J, with 13 bases in the middle. CDR3 sequence (DNA): TGCGCCAGCAGCCAAGACCCGACGGGGACGTCCTACAATGAGCAGTTCTTC. Amino acid sequence: CASSQDPTGTSYNEQFF.

The V and J genes are TRBV12-3 or TRBV12-4 and TRBJ2-5; 8 bases agree with TRBD2. This CDR3 is 14 amino acids long. V gave up 2 bases and J gave up 6 bases; unmatched junction bases: 5. CDR3 DNA: TGTGCCAGCAGTTTATCCAGCGGGGGAAAGACCCAGTACTTC. Translated: CASSLSSGGKTQYF.